This T cell receptor beta chain was sequenced for a study of T cell changes during pregnancy in multiple sclerosis. This clone has more than one count but fewer than ten. Germline loops: CDR1 LGHNA, CDR2 YNFKEQ. The CDR3 is 13 amino acids. Trimming removed 4 bases at V and 4 bases at J, with 7 bases between. Only in-frame clones appear in the TCRdb table, and some are missing; sequencing was by immunoSEQ multiplex PCR. The sample shows about 42,000 clones, 84% of them seen only once. This receptor was obtained from a female donor with multiple sclerosis, enrolled in a pregnancy study. Sequencing was performed on CD4+ T cells from peripheral blood mononuclear cells, taken before pregnancy. V and J are TRBV4-2 and TRBJ1-4; possible D gene TRBD1, 5 bases. CDR3 residues: CASSLQVNEKLFF. The CDR3 DNA is TGTGCCAGCAGCCTACAGGTTAATGAAAAACTGTTTTTT.